This T cell receptor (beta chain) appears in the sequencing data of a study of naive and memory T cell subsets. Both TRBC1 and TRBC2 were covered by a beta constant-region primer of two equimolar oligonucleotides. Ligated cDNA was amplified by four rounds of PCR with nested alpha and beta constant-region primers and SP2. From the UMI-ligation and nested PCR reads, TCRdb called clonotypes with MiXCR, one entry per CDR3 protein. The table records 150,000 or so distinct CDR3 sequences, over 20% of them present only once. Study-level results: Especially in CD8 cells, naive repertoires contained a few larger clonotypes, possibly CD45RA-re-expressing memory cells.

Points on this clonotype: Its target is unknown.

CMV status came from CD4+ T cell IFNgamma after overnight CMV lysate stimulation of fresh PBMCs. This CDR3 has 16 amino acids. CDR1 and CDR2 (germline): SGHTA, FQGNSA. V was cut by 5 bases and J by 0 bases, with 14 bases left in between. This rearrangement joins TRBV7-2 to TRBJ1-3; D ambiguous. The sequence derives from a human donor in good health. Sequencing was performed on naive CD4+ T cells from blood. As DNA, the CDR3 is TGTGCCAGCAGCCTGGCAGGAGTGGTCTCTGGAAACACCATATATTTT. It specifies CASSLAGVVSGNTIYF.